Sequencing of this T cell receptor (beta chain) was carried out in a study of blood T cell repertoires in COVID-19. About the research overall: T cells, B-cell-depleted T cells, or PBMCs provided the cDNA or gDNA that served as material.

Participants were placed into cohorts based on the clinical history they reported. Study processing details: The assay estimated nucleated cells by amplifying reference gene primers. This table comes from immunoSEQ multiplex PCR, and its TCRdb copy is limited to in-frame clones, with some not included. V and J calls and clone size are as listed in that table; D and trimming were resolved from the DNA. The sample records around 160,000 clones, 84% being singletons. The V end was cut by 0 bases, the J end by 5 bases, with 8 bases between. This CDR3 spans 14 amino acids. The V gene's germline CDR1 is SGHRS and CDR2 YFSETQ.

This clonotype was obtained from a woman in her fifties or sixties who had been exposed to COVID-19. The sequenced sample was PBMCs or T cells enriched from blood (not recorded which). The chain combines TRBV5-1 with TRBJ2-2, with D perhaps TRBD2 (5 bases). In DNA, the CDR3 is TGCGCCAGCAGCTTGGCGGGGAGAACCGGGGAGCTGTTTTTT. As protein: CASSLAGRTGELFF.